Listed here are 16 T cell receptor beta chains from one sample, sequenced in a study of blood T cell repertoires in COVID-19. Clones were sequenced by immunoSEQ multiplex PCR, and TCRdb holds only the in-frame ones, with some missing. The sample carries approximately 490,000 clones, 70% to 90% recorded once. The sample comprised PBMCs or T cells enriched from blood (not recorded which). The receptor set was obtained from a woman in her sixties who had recovered from COVID-19.

The genes are TRBV19 and TRBJ1-3, with 9 bases aligning to TRBD1. The CDR3 has 18 residues. Germline V lookup: CDR1 LNHDA, CDR2 SQIVND (reference sequence). V gave up 7 bases and J gave up 2 bases; unmatched junction bases: 15. The CDR3 region has the DNA TGTGCCAGTAAAAAGGGGGGCACAGGGGGCGCGGCTGGAAACACCATATATTTT. This gives the protein CASKKGGTGGAAGNTIYF.

This chain links TRBV28 with TRBJ1-5; 8 positions match TRBD1. The length of the CDR3 is 15 residues. CDR1 and CDR2 (germline): MDHEN, SYDVKM. Unmatched junction bases numbered 6, after V lost 3 bases and J lost 5 bases. The CDR3 here is CASSLAGTGYQPQHF. CDR3 bases: TGTGCCAGCAGTTTGGCCGGGACAGGTTATCAGCCCCAGCATTTT.

The chain has TRBV2 and TRBJ1-1; 8 bases are shared with TRBD1. The germline gives CDR1 SNHLY, CDR2 FYNNEI. With V trimmed by 6 bases and J by 7 bases, 1 base remained unmatched. The length of the CDR3 is 11 residues. CDR3 loop: CASRGTGEAFF. The DNA for the CDR3 is TGTGCCAGCAGGGGGACAGGTGAAGCTTTCTTT.

The chain employs TRBV7-2 and TRBJ2-1, with 10 bases that match TRBD2. Germline CDR1 SGHTA, CDR2 FQGNSA. The CDR3 consists of 16 residues. Trimming removed 6 bases from V and 8 bases from J; junction bases left unmatched: 13. CDR3 sequence (DNA): TGTGCCAGCAGGTCACAGGCCGGGACTAGCGTCGATGAGCAGTTCTTC. It yields the protein CASRSQAGTSVDEQFF.

V and J are TRBV30 and TRBJ1-1; 7 bases align to TRBD1. V trimming: 7 bases; J trimming: 4 bases; junction bases outside the gene matches: 3. The CDR3 runs to 11 residues. CDR1 GTSNPN and CDR2 SVGIG come from the germline V gene (reference sequence). CDR3 sequence reads: CALTGPTEAFF. The CDR3 nucleotides read TGTGCCTTGACAGGGCCCACTGAAGCTTTCTTT.

The V and J genes are TRBV5-1 and TRBJ2-1; 10 bases align to TRBD2. The CDR3 covers 17 residues. The germline V gene encodes CDR1 SGHRS and CDR2 YFSETQ. With 0 bases clipped from V and 10 bases from J, the junction kept 13 bases outside the gene matches. The CDR3 nucleotides read TGCGCCAGCAGCTTGGCCAATCAGCGGGGGGGCCCCTGGGAGCAGTTCTTC. As protein: CASSLANQRGGPWEQFF.

This chain connects TRBV10-3 to TRBJ2-4, with 9 bases matching TRBD2. The CDR3 sequence is 16 residues long. Per the germline V gene, CDR1 is ENHRY and CDR2 is SYGVKD. J lost 0 bases, V lost 4 bases, and 4 bases had no gene match. CDR3 in DNA: TGTGCCATCAGTGTTGGCGGGGGGGCAGCCAAAAACATTCAGTACTTC. Translating gives CAISVGGGAAKNIQYF.

The rearrangement uses TRBV3-1 (or the pseudogene TRBV3-2) and TRBJ1-2; 7 nucleotides agree with TRBD1. The J segment lost 4 bases and the V segment lost 1 base, leaving 12 bases of the junction unmatched. The CDR3 sequence is 17 residues long. CDR1 LGHDT and CDR2 YNNKEL come from the germline V gene (reference sequence). The DNA for the CDR3 is TGTGCCAGCAGCCAAGGATTCCAGACAGGGACGAGCTATGGCTACACCTTC. Its translation: CASSQGFQTGTSYGYTF.

This clone was picked up one time. The genes are TRBV3-1 (or the pseudogene TRBV3-2) and TRBJ1-3; 9 nucleotides align to TRBD1. This CDR3 spans 14 amino acids. Germline V gene data show CDR1 as LGHDT and CDR2 as YNNKEL (reference sequence). Germline trimming cut 4 bases from V and 6 bases from J; bases unmatched to any gene: 4. CDR3 sequence reads: CASSPWDRANTIYF. Here the CDR3 DNA reads TGTGCCAGCAGCCCTTGGGACAGGGCAAACACCATATATTTT.

The genes are TRBV5-1 and TRBJ1-4; TRBD1 matches 10 bases. Germline V CDR1 and CDR2: SGHRS, YFSETQ. There are 15 residues in the CDR3. J gave up 5 bases and V 1 base, and 2 bases lay outside the gene matches. The CDR3 DNA is TGCGCCAGCAGCTTGTCGGGACAGGGGAATGAAAAACTGTTTTTT. Its translation: CASSLSGQGNEKLFF. Complete variable domain (other parts from reference TRBV5-1 and TRBJ1-4): KAGVTQTPRYLIKTRGQQVTLSCSPISGHRSVSWYQQTPGQGLQFLFEYFSETQRNKGNFPGRFSGRQFSNSRSEMNVSTLELGDSALYLCASSLSGQGNEKLFFGSGTQLSVL.

This CDR3 is CASRSRNADTQYF. CDR3 bases: TGTGCCAGCAGGTCTAGGAATGCAGATACGCAGTATTTT. The J gene is TRBJ2-3, the V gene TRBV12-3 or TRBV12-4; D gene uncertain. Between the trimmed V and J ends, which lost 6 bases and 4 bases, there was a span of 11 bases. This CDR3 has 13 residues.

This chain uses TRBV2 with TRBJ2-3; the match to TRBD1 covers 9 bases. J lost 3 bases, V lost 9 bases, and 4 bases had no gene match. Germline V gene lookup returns CDR1 SNHLY and CDR2 FYNNEI. The CDR3 length is 13 residues. CDR3 loop: CASTGGDTDTQYF. For the CDR3, the DNA is TGTGCCAGTACAGGGGGCGATACAGATACGCAGTATTTT.

V is TRBV5-4 and J is TRBJ2-5; D perhaps matches TRBD2 (7 bases). The CDR3 is 16 amino acids. V lost 4 bases to trimming and J lost 1 base, with 17 bases between them. Per germline, CDR1 SGHNT and CDR2 YYREEE (reference sequence). CDR3 nucleotides: TGTGCCAGCAGCCTTAGGATTGGGGGGGCCCAAGAGACCCAGTACTTC. It codes for CASSLRIGGAQETQYF. Based on the CDR3 plus reference TRBV5-4 and TRBJ2-5, the full variable domain is ETGVTQSPTHLIKTRGQQVTLRCSSQSGHNTVSWYQQALGQGPQFIFQYYREEENGRGNFPPRFSGLQFPNYSSELNVNALELDDSALYLCASSLRIGGAQETQYFGPGTRLLVL.

The rearrangement links TRBV29-1 to TRBJ2-1; TRBD1 matches at 10 bases. V lost 1 base, J lost 5 bases, and 5 bases stayed unmatched. Germline CDR1 is SQVTM and CDR2 is ANQGSEA. This CDR3 has 15 residues. The CDR3 sequence is CSVEGDRGSDNEQFF. In DNA form, the CDR3 reads TGCAGCGTTGAAGGGGACAGGGGATCCGACAATGAGCAGTTCTTC.

The chain uses TRBV27 and TRBJ2-5, with 9 bases lining up with TRBD2. Looked up from germline, CDR1 is MNHEY and CDR2 is SMNVEV (reference sequence). V dropped 4 bases and J dropped 5; count of bases not matched to a gene: 5. The CDR3 extends over 14 amino acids. CDR3 nucleotide sequence: TGTGCCAGCAGTTCCCGACTAGCGGCGGAGACCCAGTACTTC. Its translation is CASSSRLAAETQYF.

The genes are TRBV3-1 (or the pseudogene TRBV3-2) and TRBJ1-1; possibly TRBD1 for D (5 bases). Germline loops: CDR1 LGHDT, CDR2 YNNKEL (reference sequence). Trimming removed 8 bases at V and 5 bases at J, with 15 bases between. CDR3 length equals 13 residues. CDR3 loop: CASYTSGLTEAFF. The CDR3 DNA reads TGTGCCAGCTACACATCAGGGTTGACTGAAGCTTTCTTT.